The subject of this entry is one T cell receptor beta chain. The data derive from a study of blood T cell repertoires in COVID-19. Authors' methods: Nucleated cell number was recorded as an estimate derived from reference gene primer amplification. Only in-frame clones appear in the TCRdb table, and some are missing; sequencing was by immunoSEQ multiplex PCR. D and trimming come from the DNA, and the V and J calls and clone size come from that table. The table includes approximately 230,000 clones, over 75% detected once. Between the trimmed V and J ends, which lost 6 bases and 3 bases, there was a span of 15 bases. CDR3 size: 14 residues. CDR1 MDHEN and CDR2 SYDVKM come from the germline V gene.

The specimen sequenced was PBMCs or T cells enriched from blood (not recorded which). The receptor was isolated from a man aged 35 to 55 who had recovered from COVID-19. J is TRBJ2-7 and V is TRBV28; possible D gene TRBD2, 6 bases. The CDR3 nucleotides are TGTGCCAGCAGCTGGGATAGCGGCTTCTACGAGCAGTACTTC. It translates to CASSWDSGFYEQYF.